This T cell receptor beta chain was found in a study of sequential checkpoint blockade in melanoma. As for the study in general: First-line arms were nivolumab then ipilimumab, or the reverse, randomized 1:1.

Profiling relied on immunoSEQ multiplex PCR, and the TCRdb table lists in-frame clones only, not all of them. The data show 35,000 to 45,000 clones, with approximately 90% seen just once and 9.5% to 15% held by the top ten. Treatment given: randomized to nivolumab then ipilimumab (arm A) or the reverse (arm B). Sorted cells were live CD3+CD8+, lacking CD19 and CD56, from PBMCs. This clone occurred once. This TCR was recovered from a human donor with melanoma. The starting material was CD8+ T cells sorted from blood (inferred from file names), obtained from a patient given nivolumab and ipilimumab in sequence.

Here the CDR3 reads CASSQEPGGYEQYF. CDR3 DNA: TGTGCCAGCAGCCAAGAGCCAGGGGGCTACGAGCAGTACTTC. V is TRBV4-2 and J is TRBJ2-7; 7 bases are shared with TRBD1. CDR3 length: 14 residues. Losses at the gene ends were 0 bases for V and 3 bases for J; bases not matched to a gene: 2. CDR1 and CDR2 (germline): LGHNA, YNFKEQ.